Below are 24 T cell receptor beta chains sequenced from a single sample in a study of T cell clonality in common variable immunodeficiency. The protocol was immunoSEQ multiplex PCR, while the TCRdb copy is restricted to in-frame clones and leaves out a portion. The profile covers more than 55,000 clones, none occurring a single time. The material sequenced was peripheral blood mononuclear cells. The receptors come from a person aged 18-69 years in good health.

This clone was seen ten or more times. The sequence runs out 3 residues before the end of the CDR3; the remainder is reconstructed from the germline J gene. This chain links TRBV13 with TRBJ2-5; 7 nucleotides align to TRBD2. The germline CDR1 and CDR2 sequences are PRHDT and FYEKMQ (reference sequence). This CDR3 region has 14 residues. The V gene end was trimmed by 2 bases and the J gene end by 4 bases; junction bases not matched to a gene: 4. The CDR3 here is CASSLTGGRETQYF. Incomplete CDR3 DNA: TGTGCCAGCAGCTTAACGGGGGGACGAGAGACC.

The sample holds many counts of this clone. Coverage ceases 3 residues before the CDR3 finishes, and the germline J gene fills in the end. The chain couples TRBV30 to TRBJ1-2; 9 bases fit TRBD1. The CDR3 runs to 16 residues. Per germline, CDR1 GTSNPN and CDR2 SVGIG (reference sequence). J lost 4 bases, V lost 5 bases, and 14 bases had no gene match. Here the CDR3 reads CAWGLPTGTGLYGYTF. The CDR3 DNA, read in part, is TGTGCCTGGGGGCTCCCCACCGGGACAGGGCTCTATGGC.

On this clone: The DNA ends 3 residues before the CDR3 does, and the rest of the CDR3 is filled in from the germline J gene. The chain carries TRBV5-1 and TRBJ1-1, with D possibly TRBD1 on 6 matching bases. The germline CDR1 and CDR2 sequences are SGHRS and YFSETQ. V dropped 3 bases and J dropped 6 bases, with 18 bases sitting between them. The CDR3 is 15 amino acids. The covered CDR3 bases are TGCGCCAGCAGCTCGAATGACAGGCCGGGCGCTGAA. It yields the protein CASSSNDRPGAE. The entire CDR3 is CASSSNDRPGAEAFF. Based on the CDR3 plus reference TRBV5-1 and TRBJ1-1, the full variable domain is KAGVTQTPRYLIKTRGQQVTLSCSPISGHRSVSWYQQTPGQGLQFLFEYFSETQRNKGNFPGRFSGRQFSNSRSEMNVSTLELGDSALYLCASSSNDRPGAEAFFGQGTRLTVV.

This clone was counted at least ten times. From the germline J gene comes the end of the CDR3, since the read stops 3 residues before it. This sequence joins TRBV19 and TRBJ1-2; 7 bases fit TRBD1. Trimming removed 9 bases from V and 5 bases from J; junction bases left unmatched: 15. The CDR3 has 15 amino acids. Looked up from germline, CDR1 is LNHDA and CDR2 is SQIVND (reference sequence). CDR3 DNA (partial): TGTGCCAGGACCGGGACAGCCTCGGTAAGGTATGGC. This encodes CARTGTASVRYG. From start to end, the CDR3 is CARTGTASVRYGYTF.

This clone was found many times. The read stops 3 residues short of the end of the CDR3; the missing end is completed from the germline J gene. J is TRBJ1-4 and V is TRBV14; D may be TRBD1 (6 bases). Trimming took off 0 bases at V and 6 bases at J, with 11 bases between the two ends. Germline CDR1 and CDR2: SGHDN and FVKESK. This CDR3 is 15 amino acids long. CDR3 in amino acids: CASSQERGPDEKLFF. The DNA read from the CDR3 is TGTGCCAGCAGCCAAGAGCGGGGGCCCGATGAAAAA. Full variable domain (missing parts from reference TRBV14 and TRBJ1-4): EAGVTQFPSHSVIEKGQTVTLRCDPISGHDNLYWYRRVMGKEIKFLLHFVKESKQDESGMPNNRFLAERTGGTYSTLKVQPAELEDSGVYFCASSQERGPDEKLFFGSGTQLSVL.

Ten or more counts support this clone. The read terminates 3 residues before the CDR3 end, so the remaining end is supplied by the germline J gene. The gene calls are TRBV5-1 and TRBJ2-3; D call uncertain. CDR3 length: 15 amino acids. The germline V and J ends were trimmed by 0 bases and 2 bases, with 10 bases remaining between them. Germline CDR1 and CDR2: SGHRS and YFSETQ. The CDR3 DNA, read in part, is TGCGCCAGCAGCTTGGCCGAGCGAAACACAGATACG. Translating it yields CASSLAERNTDT. The whole CDR3 is CASSLAERNTDTQYF. The full variable domain, completed using reference TRBV5-1 and TRBJ2-3, is KAGVTQTPRYLIKTRGQQVTLSCSPISGHRSVSWYQQTPGQGLQFLFEYFSETQRNKGNFPGRFSGRQFSNSRSEMNVSTLELGDSALYLCASSLAERNTDTQYFGPGTRLTVL.

This clone was observed many times. The CDR3 extends 3 residues past the end of the read, so its final part is completed from the germline J gene. This chain uses TRBV5-1 with TRBJ2-5, with a weak D call TRBD2 (6 bases). Between the trimmed V and J ends, which lost 1 base and 4 bases, there was a span of 8 bases. CDR1 is SGHRS and CDR2 is YFSETQ in the germline V gene. This CDR3 is built from 13 residues. The part of the CDR3 DNA that was read is TGCGCCAGCAGCTTGCCCGGGGGAGAGACC. The encoded protein is CASSLPGGET. The full CDR3 protein reads CASSLPGGETQYF.

The sample holds many counts of this clone. The read is 3 residues too short to cover the CDR3 end, so that end is filled in from the germline J gene. This chain connects TRBV6-1 to TRBJ1-6, with 11 bases fitting TRBD1. V lost 4 bases, J lost 7 bases, and 3 bases stayed unmatched. The CDR3 totals 15 residues. CDR1 is MNHNS, CDR2 SASEGT, per germline. CDR3 DNA, as far as it was read: TGTGCCAGCAGTGGGACAGGGGGCGTGAATTCACCC. Encoded protein: CASSGTGGVNSP. In full, the CDR3 reads CASSGTGGVNSPLHF.

This clone was observed many times. Read sequence stops 3 residues before the CDR3 end, and the germline J gene provides the missing end. This sequence joins TRBV18 and TRBJ1-2; TRBD1 is a possible D gene (5 bases). The V gene lost 3 bases and the J gene lost 2 bases, with 16 bases spanning the gap. The CDR3 has 16 residues. CDR1 is KGHSH, CDR2 LQKENI, per germline. The sequenced CDR3 bases are TGTGCCAGCTCACCTCGACCCGACAGCCTAAACTATGGC. Amino acids: CASSPRPDSLNYG. From start to end, the CDR3 is CASSPRPDSLNYGYTF.

This clone came up many times. The read stops 3 residues short of the end of the CDR3; the missing end is completed from the germline J gene. This sequence joins TRBV4-1 and TRBJ2-2, with 8 bases aligning to TRBD1. The CDR3 has 15 amino acids. The ends lost 3 bases at V and 7 bases at J; junction bases unmatched: 7. Germline V lookup: CDR1 MGHRA, CDR2 YSYEKL. The CDR3 sequence is CASSQMQGANGELFF. CDR3 DNA (partial): TGCGCCAGCAGCCAGATGCAGGGGGCTAACGGGGAG.

This clone was seen many times. The CDR3 extends 3 residues past the end of the read, so its final part is completed from the germline J gene. This rearrangement joins TRBV20-1 to TRBJ1-2, with 7 bases matching TRBD1. This CDR3 spans 13 amino acids. Per the germline V gene, CDR1 is DFQATT and CDR2 is SNEGSKA (reference sequence). With 6 bases clipped from V and 3 bases from J, the junction kept 7 bases outside the gene matches. This CDR3 reads CSASQGRDYGYTF. CDR3 DNA (partial): TGCAGTGCGTCACAGGGGAGGGACTATGGC.

This clone occurred many times. The read terminates 3 residues before the CDR3 end, so the remaining end is supplied by the germline J gene. This rearrangement joins TRBV5-1 to TRBJ2-2; 7 bases agree with TRBD1. Per the germline V gene, CDR1 is SGHRS and CDR2 is YFSETQ. The ends lost 4 bases at V and 8 bases at J; junction bases unmatched: 14. This CDR3 is built from 16 residues. The sequenced part of the CDR3 DNA is TGCGCCAGCAGCCCCGGACAGGTACAATTCGAGGGGGAG. Translating it yields CASSPGQVQFEGE. The CDR3 as a whole reads CASSPGQVQFEGELFF.

This clone showed up many times. The sequenced fragment ends 3 residues before the CDR3 boundary, so the rest is inferred from the germline J gene. The chain has TRBV7-9 and TRBJ1-2, with D perhaps matching TRBD1 (6 bases). Germline V gene data show CDR1 as SEHNR and CDR2 as FQNEAQ (reference sequence). Trimming took 5 bases from V and 5 from J, leaving 18 bases between them. This CDR3 has 15 residues. The chain's CDR3 is CASSPERRDIYGYTF. The sequenced part of the CDR3 DNA is TGTGCCAGCAGCCCCGAGAGGAGGGACATATATGGC.

Many counts were recorded for this clone. The CDR3 goes on 3 residues after the read ends, and that part is filled in from the germline J gene. The chain couples TRBV28 to TRBJ2-3; 7 positions match TRBD2. After removal of 5 bases from V and 0 bases from J, the junction contained 8 bases not matched to a gene. The CDR3 extends over 16 amino acids. The V gene's germline CDR1 is MDHEN and CDR2 SYDVKM. This chain's CDR3 is CASSLEREPSTDTQYF. CDR3 bases read: TGTGCCAGCAGTCTGGAGCGGGAACCTAGCACAGATACG.

There are many counts of this clone. Read coverage stops 3 residues before the CDR3 terminus; the germline J gene supplies the remainder. The V gene is TRBV12-3 or TRBV12-4, the J gene TRBJ2-3; D is unclear. This CDR3 is built from 12 residues. V lost 4 bases to trimming and J lost 4 bases, with 6 bases between them. The part of the CDR3 DNA that was read is TGTGCCAGCAGTTCGTCGGCAGATACG. Amino acids: CASSSSADT. The CDR3 reads in full as CASSSSADTQYF.

Many counts were recorded for this clone. The observed sequence ends 3 residues before the CDR3 terminus, with the missing tail filled in from the germline J gene. The chain links TRBV19 to TRBJ1-2; 9 positions agree with TRBD1. Germline V gene data show CDR1 as LNHDA and CDR2 as SQIVND (reference sequence). The length of the CDR3 is 18 residues. After removal of 7 bases from V and 4 bases from J, the junction contained 19 bases not matched to a gene. The covered CDR3 bases are TGTGCCAGTACCCCATGGGACAGGGCAGACCCATCTGGCTATGGC. The encoded protein is CASTPWDRADPSGYG. The complete CDR3 protein is CASTPWDRADPSGYGYTF.

There are many counts of this clone. The read stops 3 residues short of the end of the CDR3; the missing end is completed from the germline J gene. V gene TRBV2 combines with J gene TRBJ1-2, with D tentatively TRBD1 (6 bases). Per the germline V gene, CDR1 is SNHLY and CDR2 is FYNNEI. The CDR3 has 16 residues. V lost 3 bases and J lost 4, with 18 bases in between. CDR3 protein: CASSDGQGSLSYGYTF. CDR3 DNA, as far as it was read: TGTGCCAGCAGTGATGGGCAGGGGTCTTTAAGCTATGGC. The variable domain in full, completed from reference TRBV2 and TRBJ1-2, reads EPEVTQTPSHQVTQMGQEVILRCVPISNHLYFYWYRQILGQKVEFLVSFYNNEISEKSEIFDDQFSVERPDGSNFTLKIRSTKLEDSAMYFCASSDGQGSLSYGYTFGSGTRLTVV.

This clone was recorded at least ten times. The read ends 3 residues early relative to the CDR3; the germline J gene fills the gap. The chain employs TRBV5-4 and TRBJ2-5, with no clear D. Germline lookup yields CDR1 SGHNT and CDR2 YYREEE (reference sequence). The CDR3 runs 14 residues. The ends were cut back, 1 base at V and 5 bases at J, with 12 bases in the middle. CDR3: CASSLRRLGETQYF. CDR3 DNA (partial): TGTGCCAGCAGCTTGAGACGCCTCGGGGAGACC.

At least ten counts were recorded for this clone. One junction end disagrees with the germline gene, perhaps due to a read error. From the germline J gene comes the end of the CDR3, since the read stops 3 residues before it. The chain couples TRBV18 to TRBJ1-5; D unresolved. Germline CDR1 and CDR2: KGHSH and LQKENI. This CDR3 has 13 residues. The covered CDR3 bases are TGTGCCAGCACACCCGATGCGAATCAGCCC. This sequence encodes CASTPDANQP. The whole CDR3 region reads CASTPDANQPQHF.

This clone has at least ten counts. The read ends 3 residues shy of where the CDR3 ends; the end is completed using the germline J gene. This chain connects TRBV13 to TRBJ2-7, with D tentatively TRBD2 (5 bases). The CDR3 covers 14 residues. Germline lookup yields CDR1 PRHDT and CDR2 FYEKMQ (reference sequence). V shed 5 bases and J shed 1 base, with 12 bases lying between them. The CDR3 bases that were read are TGTGCCAGCAGCCAAGGACTGCCTTCCTACGAG. This translates into CASSQGLPSYE. The entire CDR3 reads CASSQGLPSYEQYF. Combining the CDR3 with reference TRBV13 and TRBJ2-7 gives the whole variable domain AAGVIQSPRHLIKEKRETATLKCYPIPRHDTVYWYQQGPGQDPQFLISFYEKMQSDKGSIPDRFSAQQFSDYHSELNMSSLELGDSALYFCASSQGLPSYEQYFGPGTRLTVT.

This clone was seen at least ten times. With the read ending 3 residues before the CDR3 end, the germline J gene is used to fill in that end. The chain couples TRBV18 to TRBJ1-1; D not resolved. Germline assignment: CDR1 KGHSH and CDR2 LQKENI. This CDR3 has 15 residues. V lost 0 bases to trimming and J lost 2 bases, with 10 bases between them. The part of the CDR3 DNA that was read is TGTGCCAGCTCACCACCAAAGGTTTCCAACACTGAA. It specifies CASSPPKVSNTE. In full, the CDR3 reads CASSPPKVSNTEAFF.

This clone has at least ten counts. The read terminates 3 residues ahead of where the CDR3 ends, so the germline J gene completes it. V is TRBV30 and J is TRBJ1-1; D call uncertain. This CDR3 spans 12 amino acids. V was trimmed by 5 bases and J by 5 bases, leaving 12 bases between them. Per the germline V gene, CDR1 is GTSNPN and CDR2 is SVGIG (reference sequence). This chain's CDR3 is CAWGHVSTEAFF. Partial CDR3 DNA: TGTGCCTGGGGCCACGTATCGACTGAA.

There are many counts of this clone. The CDR3 is cut off 3 residues early in the read; its end comes from the germline J gene. The rearrangement uses TRBV5-6 and TRBJ2-7, with D maybe TRBD1 (5 bases). Germline V gene lookup returns CDR1 SGHDT and CDR2 YYEEEE. This CDR3 has 13 amino acids. V dropped 4 bases and J dropped 5 bases, with 13 bases sitting between them. The sequenced part of the CDR3 DNA is TGTGCCAGCAGCCTTAGGGGCGGAGACGAG. This translates into CASSLRGGDE. The CDR3 as a whole reads CASSLRGGDEQYF.

In its sample, this clone was seen many times. The read comes to an end 3 residues before the CDR3 does, leaving the germline J gene to fill in the end. The genes are TRBV6-1 and TRBJ2-7, with 12 bases fitting TRBD2. The V segment lost 4 bases and the J segment 4 bases; nucleotides outside the gene matches: 5. Germline loops: CDR1 MNHNS, CDR2 SASEGT. The CDR3 is made up of 15 amino acids. The DNA read from the CDR3 is TGTGCCAGCAGTGCTCTAGCGGGAGGGGGTTACGAG. Amino acids: CASSALAGGGYE. The entire CDR3 reads CASSALAGGGYEQYF.